This is a list of T cell receptor beta chains from one sample in a study of blood T cell repertoires in COVID-19. The table came from immunoSEQ multiplex PCR; TCRdb's copy has only in-frame clones and leaves some out. The sample yields 99,000 or so clones, roughly four fifths seen once. The source material was peripheral blood. All receptors derive from a woman older than 75 with active or convalescent COVID-19. CDR3s include the opening cysteine and the closing phenylalanine or tryptophan. The order of the fields is J gene, clone size, D gene, V gene, CDR3 protein, CDR3 DNA. A D gene is named only where the DNA matches it firmly. Expanded clones are given a class, and other clones once, few, many or no size at all.

j_call: TRBJ2-2
clone_size: NA
d_call: TRBD2
v_call: TRBV16
cdr3_aa: CASSPLAGLNTGELFF
cdr3_nt: TGTGCCAGCAGCCCCCTAGCGGGTTTGAACACCGGGGAGCTGTTTTTT

j_call: TRBJ1-4
clone_size: NA
d_call: NA
v_call: TRBV30
cdr3_aa: CAWSVGGTNEKLFF
cdr3_nt: TGTGCCTGGAGTGTAGGAGGGACTAATGAAAAACTGTTTTTT

j_call: TRBJ2-7
clone_size: few
d_call: NA
v_call: TRBV21-1
cdr3_aa: CASSTRWDRGTYEQYF
cdr3_nt: TGTGCCAGCAGCACCCGATGGGACAGGGGGACCTACGAGCAGTACTTC

j_call: TRBJ1-2
clone_size: NA
d_call: NA
v_call: TRBV7-9
cdr3_aa: CASSSEGAFGYTF
cdr3_nt: TGTGCCAGCAGCTCGGAAGGGGCTTTTGGCTACACCTTC

j_call: TRBJ1-2
clone_size: NA
d_call: NA
v_call: TRBV14
cdr3_aa: CASSQGGPYGYTF
cdr3_nt: TGTGCCAGCAGCCAGGGAGGTCCCTATGGCTACACCTTC

j_call: TRBJ2-1
clone_size: once
d_call: NA
v_call: TRBV6-1
cdr3_aa: CASSEIVINEQFF
cdr3_nt: TGTGCCAGCAGTGAAATTGTCATCAATGAGCAGTTCTTC

j_call: TRBJ1-4
clone_size: NA
d_call: NA
v_call: TRBV7-6
cdr3_aa: CASSSRGEKLFF
cdr3_nt: TGTGCCAGCAGCTCCAGAGGTGAAAAACTGTTTTTT

j_call: TRBJ2-2
clone_size: NA
d_call: NA
v_call: TRBV27
cdr3_aa: CASSGVGGELFF
cdr3_nt: TGTGCCAGCAGCGGGGTGGGCGGGGAGCTGTTTTTT

j_call: TRBJ1-3
clone_size: few
d_call: NA
v_call: TRBV15
cdr3_aa: CATSRETAGNTIYF
cdr3_nt: TGTGCCACCAGCAGAGAAACAGCTGGAAACACCATATATTTT

j_call: TRBJ1-4
clone_size: NA
d_call: NA
v_call: TRBV28
cdr3_aa: CASSSPRGSAPLTNEKLFF
cdr3_nt: TGTGCCAGCAGTTCCCCCAGGGGCTCGGCCCCGCTGACTAATGAAAAACTGTTTTTT

j_call: TRBJ2-7
clone_size: NA
d_call: TRBD2
v_call: TRBV13
cdr3_aa: CASSLLAVSYEQYF
cdr3_nt: TGTGCCAGCAGCTTACTAGCGGTCTCCTACGAGCAGTACTTC

j_call: TRBJ2-1
clone_size: NA
d_call: NA
v_call: TRBV14
cdr3_aa: CASSHLDGSSYNEQFF
cdr3_nt: TGTGCCAGCAGCCACCTAGACGGGAGCTCCTACAATGAGCAGTTCTTC

j_call: TRBJ2-1
clone_size: NA
d_call: TRBD1
v_call: TRBV3-1/TRBV3-2
cdr3_aa: CASSQGGRGQVNEQFF
cdr3_nt: TGTGCCAGCAGCCAAGGAGGAAGGGGACAGGTTAATGAGCAGTTCTTC

j_call: TRBJ1-6
clone_size: NA
d_call: NA
v_call: TRBV28
cdr3_aa: CASSLSGTRRGSPLHF
cdr3_nt: TGTGCCAGCAGTTTGTCCGGGACAAGACGAGGGTCACCCCTCCACTTT

j_call: TRBJ1-3
clone_size: once
d_call: NA
v_call: TRBV18
cdr3_aa: CASSGGPGNTIYF
cdr3_nt: TGTGCCAGCTCGGGGGGTCCTGGAAACACCATATATTTT

j_call: TRBJ1-1
clone_size: NA
d_call: TRBD1
v_call: TRBV3-1/TRBV3-2
cdr3_aa: CASSHPGQGGTEAFF
cdr3_nt: TGTGCCAGCAGCCACCCGGGACAGGGAGGCACTGAAGCTTTCTTT

j_call: TRBJ1-5
clone_size: NA
d_call: NA
v_call: TRBV24-1
cdr3_aa: CATSDLHTFFRGGPCNQPQHF
cdr3_nt: TGTGCCACCAGTGATTTGCATACCTTCTTTCGGGGGGGGCCTTGCAATCAGCCCCAGCATTTT

j_call: TRBJ1-4
clone_size: NA
d_call: NA
v_call: TRBV4-1
cdr3_aa: CASSQPGSTNEKLFF
cdr3_nt: TGCGCCAGCAGCCAACCAGGGTCAACTAATGAAAAACTGTTTTTT

j_call: TRBJ2-5
clone_size: NA
d_call: TRBD1
v_call: TRBV7-2
cdr3_aa: CASSLARTGQETQYF
cdr3_nt: TGTGCCAGCAGCTTAGCGAGGACAGGCCAAGAGACCCAGTACTTC

j_call: TRBJ2-1
clone_size: NA
d_call: TRBD2
v_call: TRBV4-1
cdr3_aa: CASSLPWGGSSYNEQFF
cdr3_nt: TGCGCCAGCAGCCTCCCCTGGGGGGGAAGCTCCTACAATGAGCAGTTCTTC

j_call: TRBJ1-1
clone_size: NA
d_call: NA
v_call: TRBV7-2
cdr3_aa: CASSPGTNTEAFF
cdr3_nt: TGTGCCAGCAGTCCGGGAACTAACACTGAAGCTTTCTTT

j_call: TRBJ1-2
clone_size: few
d_call: NA
v_call: TRBV9
cdr3_aa: CASSVDRGNYGYTF
cdr3_nt: TGTGCCAGCAGCGTAGATCGGGGGAACTATGGCTACACCTTC

j_call: TRBJ2-3
clone_size: NA
d_call: NA
v_call: TRBV18
cdr3_aa: CASSPDITDTQYF
cdr3_nt: TGTGCCAGCTCACCCGACATCACAGATACGCAGTATTTT

j_call: TRBJ2-1
clone_size: NA
d_call: TRBD2
v_call: TRBV5-1
cdr3_aa: CASSDKAGEYYNEQFF
cdr3_nt: TGCGCCAGCAGCGACAAAGCGGGGGAGTATTACAATGAGCAGTTCTTC

j_call: TRBJ1-1
clone_size: NA
d_call: TRBD1
v_call: TRBV3-1/TRBV3-2
cdr3_aa: CASSLPRQGPAFF
cdr3_nt: TGTGCCAGCAGCCTCCCTCGACAGGGACCGGCTTTCTTT

j_call: TRBJ2-1
clone_size: few
d_call: NA
v_call: TRBV7-6
cdr3_aa: CASSGRGMDRSSYNEQFF
cdr3_nt: TGTGCCAGCAGCGGGAGAGGTATGGACCGCTCCTCCTACAATGAGCAGTTCTTC

j_call: TRBJ2-7
clone_size: NA
d_call: NA
v_call: TRBV15
cdr3_aa: CATSKGALTYEQYF
cdr3_nt: TGTGCCACCAGCAAGGGAGCCCTGACCTACGAGCAGTACTTC

j_call: TRBJ1-6
clone_size: NA
d_call: NA
v_call: TRBV7-9
cdr3_aa: CASTPVAVYSPLHF
cdr3_nt: TGTGCCAGCACCCCGGTAGCTGTATATTCACCCCTCCACTTT

j_call: TRBJ1-5
clone_size: NA
d_call: NA
v_call: TRBV28
cdr3_aa: CASSWVARGSNQPQHF
cdr3_nt: TGTGCCAGCAGTTGGGTCGCCAGGGGTAGCAATCAGCCCCAGCATTTT

j_call: TRBJ1-2
clone_size: NA
d_call: NA
v_call: TRBV21-1
cdr3_aa: CASSKLDYGYTF
cdr3_nt: TGTGCCAGCAGCAAATTAGACTATGGCTACACCTTC

j_call: TRBJ2-3
clone_size: NA
d_call: TRBD1
v_call: TRBV6-2/TRBV6-3
cdr3_aa: CASSDPSGTGADTQYF
cdr3_nt: TGTGCCAGCAGCGACCCCTCCGGGACAGGGGCAGATACGCAGTATTTT

j_call: TRBJ1-2
clone_size: NA
d_call: TRBD1
v_call: TRBV27
cdr3_aa: CASSLNSRGPNYGYTF
cdr3_nt: TGTGCCAGCAGTTTAAATAGCAGGGGGCCCAACTATGGCTACACCTTC

j_call: TRBJ1-2
clone_size: once
d_call: NA
v_call: TRBV5-8
cdr3_aa: CASRNPEYGYTF
cdr3_nt: TGTGCCAGCAGAAATCCGGAGTATGGCTACACCTTC

j_call: TRBJ2-2
clone_size: NA
d_call: TRBD2
v_call: TRBV4-1
cdr3_aa: CASSQARGAGGTGELFF
cdr3_nt: TGCGCCAGCAGCCAAGCCCGGGGAGCGGGGGGAACCGGGGAGCTGTTTTTT

j_call: TRBJ1-2
clone_size: NA
d_call: NA
v_call: TRBV11-2
cdr3_aa: CASSPRTHYGYTF
cdr3_nt: TGTGCCAGCAGCCCCCGGACACACTATGGCTACACCTTC

j_call: TRBJ1-4
clone_size: NA
d_call: NA
v_call: TRBV5-6
cdr3_aa: CASSSVFATNEKLFF
cdr3_nt: TGTGCCAGCAGCTCGGTGTTTGCAACTAATGAAAAACTGTTTTTT

j_call: TRBJ1-3
clone_size: NA
d_call: NA
v_call: TRBV6-5
cdr3_aa: CASIGTGSGNTIYF
cdr3_nt: TGTGCCAGCATCGGGACTGGCTCTGGAAACACCATATATTTT

j_call: TRBJ1-6
clone_size: once
d_call: NA
v_call: TRBV2
cdr3_aa: CASEPGGGAYNSPLHF
cdr3_nt: TGTGCCAGCGAACCGGGAGGGGGGGCCTATAATTCACCCCTCCACTTT

j_call: TRBJ2-3
clone_size: NA
d_call: NA
v_call: TRBV11-2
cdr3_aa: CASNIGSRRTDTQYF
cdr3_nt: TGTGCCAGCAATATAGGCTCCCGGAGGACAGATACGCAGTATTTT

j_call: TRBJ2-7
clone_size: few
d_call: NA
v_call: TRBV6-2/TRBV6-3
cdr3_aa: CASSFTGYEQYF
cdr3_nt: TGTGCCAGCAGTTTCACAGGCTACGAGCAGTACTTC

j_call: TRBJ1-3
clone_size: once
d_call: TRBD1
v_call: TRBV28
cdr3_aa: CASSILPGQGNSGNTIYF
cdr3_nt: TGTGCCAGCAGTATACTACCGGGACAGGGGAACTCTGGAAACACCATATATTTT

j_call: TRBJ2-3
clone_size: once
d_call: TRBD2
v_call: TRBV18
cdr3_aa: CASSLGLAGSGTDTQYF
cdr3_nt: TGTGCCAGCTCACTGGGACTAGCGGGATCTGGCACAGATACGCAGTATTTT

j_call: TRBJ1-2
clone_size: NA
d_call: NA
v_call: TRBV5-5
cdr3_aa: CASSLELRRGSGYTF
cdr3_nt: TGTGCCAGCAGCTTGGAATTACGGCGGGGTAGTGGCTACACCTTC

j_call: TRBJ1-2
clone_size: NA
d_call: NA
v_call: TRBV28
cdr3_aa: CASSFSDKDGYTF
cdr3_nt: TGTGCCAGCAGTTTCTCCGACAAGGATGGCTACACCTTC

j_call: TRBJ1-3
clone_size: NA
d_call: NA
v_call: TRBV7-9
cdr3_aa: CASRGAGNTIYF
cdr3_nt: TGTGCCAGCAGGGGCGCTGGAAACACCATATATTTT

j_call: TRBJ1-1
clone_size: NA
d_call: NA
v_call: TRBV27
cdr3_aa: CASSLLYRATEAFF
cdr3_nt: TGTGCCAGCAGTTTATTATACAGGGCCACTGAAGCTTTCTTT

j_call: TRBJ2-7
clone_size: NA
d_call: TRBD1
v_call: TRBV4-3
cdr3_aa: CASSQDTGAYEQYF
cdr3_nt: TGCGCCAGCAGCCAGGACACAGGGGCCTACGAGCAGTACTTC

j_call: TRBJ1-1
clone_size: NA
d_call: TRBD1
v_call: TRBV6-5
cdr3_aa: CASSRKTGGNTEAFF
cdr3_nt: TGTGCCAGCAGCCGCAAAACAGGGGGTAACACTGAAGCTTTCTTT

j_call: TRBJ1-1
clone_size: NA
d_call: NA
v_call: TRBV28
cdr3_aa: CASSLAPGPAFF
cdr3_nt: TGTGCCAGCAGTCTGGCCCCTGGTCCAGCTTTCTTT

j_call: TRBJ2-7
clone_size: NA
d_call: NA
v_call: TRBV5-8
cdr3_aa: CASSLRRSREQYF
cdr3_nt: TGTGCCAGCAGCTTGCGGCGATCTAGGGAGCAGTACTTC

j_call: TRBJ1-2
clone_size: NA
d_call: NA
v_call: TRBV6-2/TRBV6-3
cdr3_aa: CASSYSGGSGPSYGYTF
cdr3_nt: TGTGCCAGCAGTTACTCAGGAGGGTCCGGCCCCTCTTATGGCTACACCTTC

j_call: TRBJ2-1
clone_size: NA
d_call: TRBD1
v_call: TRBV7-8
cdr3_aa: CASSFQGALVNEQFF
cdr3_nt: TGTGCCAGCAGCTTCCAGGGGGCGTTAGTGAATGAGCAGTTCTTC

j_call: TRBJ1-2
clone_size: NA
d_call: NA
v_call: TRBV7-2
cdr3_aa: CASSLAYGYTF
cdr3_nt: TGTGCCAGCAGCTTGGCCTATGGCTACACCTTC

j_call: TRBJ1-2
clone_size: few
d_call: NA
v_call: TRBV19
cdr3_aa: CASRGQGLYGYTF
cdr3_nt: TGTGCCAGTAGGGGACAAGGTTTATATGGCTACACCTTC

j_call: TRBJ2-3
clone_size: NA
d_call: TRBD2
v_call: TRBV4-3
cdr3_aa: CASSQDAGATDTQYF
cdr3_nt: TGCGCCAGCAGCCAAGACGCGGGAGCCACAGATACGCAGTATTTT

j_call: TRBJ2-7
clone_size: NA
d_call: NA
v_call: TRBV20-1
cdr3_aa: CSASSLSYEQYF
cdr3_nt: TGCAGTGCTAGTTCCCTCTCCTACGAGCAGTACTTC

j_call: TRBJ1-6
clone_size: NA
d_call: TRBD1
v_call: TRBV7-9
cdr3_aa: CASSLVGRGRNSPLHF
cdr3_nt: TGTGCCAGCAGCTTAGTGGGCAGGGGGCGTAATTCACCCCTCCACTTT

j_call: TRBJ2-3
clone_size: NA
d_call: NA
v_call: TRBV30
cdr3_aa: CAWSERRDTQYF
cdr3_nt: TGTGCCTGGAGCGAACGCCGGGATACGCAGTATTTT